The clone carrying this T cell receptor (beta chain) was seen only a few times. Its antigen is as yet unknown. CDR1 is DFQATT, CDR2 SNEGSKA, per germline (reference sequence). CDR3 length: 12 amino acids. V lost 6 bases to trimming and J lost 10 bases; unmatched junction nucleotides: 5. Libraries for TCR beta were made by quantitative 5'-RACE with molecular barcodes. A single record per CDR3 protein comes from TCRdb applying MiXCR to the 5' RACE reads. The top ten hold approximately 13% of the sample, which has roughly 100,000 distinct CDR3 sequences, less than 25% seen once. The data stem from a study of CD8 T cells in ankylosing spondylitis. General observations from the study: Peripheral blood held disease-linked clones only at relatively low frequency, and these were CD8+. One TCR beta motif, made up of about 8 highly homologous variants, appeared characteristic of ankylosing spondylitis blood. Earlier authors reported some of these motif variants in reactive arthritis synovial fluid and blood.

This clonotype was sampled from a male donor with ankylosing spondylitis. The V and J genes are TRBV20-1 and TRBJ2-1; 11 positions match TRBD2. Material for sequencing was synovial fluid, either unsorted or a sorted T cell fraction (not recorded which). The DNA of the CDR3 is TGCAGTGCGACTAGCGGGAACAGGGAGCAGTTCTTC. This gives the protein CSATSGNREQFF.